This T cell receptor (beta chain) is drawn from a study of OX40 agonist ivuxolimab in advanced cancers. In its sample, this clone was seen a few times. What it recognizes is unknown. From germline, CDR1 is MDHEN and CDR2 SYDVKM. CDR3 length: 15 amino acids. V lost 8 bases to trimming and J lost 2 bases; unmatched junction nucleotides: 8. General study results and limits: Among T cells, CD8+ cells averaged more expanded clones than CD4+ cells.

Sequencing was performed with immunoSEQ multiplex PCR; in TCRdb, only in-frame clones are kept and a portion is missing. The sample records roughly 60,000 clones, around 87% being singletons. Blood sampling was done at baseline, cycle 4 day 1, and cycle 7 day 1. This chain links TRBV28 with TRBJ1-5; 8 positions agree with TRBD1. The clonotype originates from an adult with an advanced solid tumor such as melanoma, head and neck, liver or kidney cancer. The starting material was CD4+ or CD8+ T cells sorted from blood, obtained in a trial of the OX40 agonist ivuxolimab. The CDR3 DNA reads TGTGCCAGCGGATCAGGGGGCGTAGGCAATCAGCCCCAGCATTTT. Its protein product is CASGSGGVGNQPQHF.